The 3 T cell receptor beta chains reported below all come from one sample, sequenced in a study of cytomegalovirus exposure and HLA in healthy donors. PCR amplification relied on 60 Vbeta primers (plus 13 Jbeta primers). Produced via immunoSEQ multiplex PCR; TCRdb's table is partial and in-frame only. The table lists about 200,000 clones, around 85% of them singletons. Sequencing was performed on PBMCs. These receptors all come from a man aged 50 to 59 in good health and CMV-seronegative.

The chain recombines TRBV18 with TRBJ2-7, with TRBD1 identical over 9 bases. Trimming took 6 bases from V and 3 from J; bases not matched to a gene: 9. CDR3 size: 15 residues. Germline CDR1 KGHSH, CDR2 LQKENI. The CDR3 spells CASSRAGQGNYEQYF. In nucleotides, the CDR3 is TGTGCCAGCTCCCGAGCGGGACAGGGTAACTACGAGCAGTACTTC.

The V gene is TRBV11-2, the J gene TRBJ2-1; 8 bases are shared with TRBD1. The CDR3 spans 16 residues. J gave up 3 bases and V 3 bases, and 7 bases lay outside the gene matches. Per germline, CDR1 SGHAT and CDR2 FQNNGV. This CDR3 reads CASSLSRTGFYNEQFF. The CDR3, as DNA: TGTGCCAGCAGCTTGTCTCGGACAGGGTTCTACAATGAGCAGTTCTTC. The variable domain in full, completed from reference TRBV11-2 and TRBJ2-1, reads EAGVAQSPRYKIIEKRQSVAFWCNPISGHATLYWYQQILGQGPKLLIQFQNNGVVDDSQLPKDRFSAERLKGVDSTLKIQPAKLEDSAVYLCASSLSRTGFYNEQFFGPGTRLTVL.

The rearrangement joins TRBV28 to TRBJ2-1, with 11 bases fitting TRBD2. This CDR3 contains 12 residues. Per the germline V gene, CDR1 is MDHEN and CDR2 is SYDVKM. Trimming took 5 bases from V and 16 from J; bases not matched to a gene: 7. The CDR3 nucleotides are TGTGCCAGCAGTAAACTAGCGGGAGATCCCTTCTTC. Translation gives CASSKLAGDPFF.